Detailed here is one T cell receptor beta chain. The antigen is unknown. Clones were read by immunoSEQ multiplex PCR, and TCRdb kept only the in-frame ones, dropping some. The profile shows 150,000 or so clones, 85% to 95% of them singletons. This entry belongs to a study of T cell responses to AZD1222 COVID-19 vaccine. Study background: Second doses that came at about 4 or about 12 weeks were put together. Study outcomes and limitations: Reports indicate that nearly half of spike-specific TCRs are directed at unmutated variant regions. Seropositive at baseline were only a handful of AZD1222 recipients.

The CDR3 has 16 residues. With V trimmed by 0 bases and J by 1 base, 4 bases remained unmatched. The chain links TRBV23-1 to TRBJ1-2, with TRBD1 identical over 8 bases. TRBV23-1 is an open reading frame, and its role is uncertain. This sample comprised peripheral blood, obtained on day 0 of AZD1222 vaccination. The clonotype was recovered from an adult in good health. DNA for the CDR3: TGCGCCAGCAGTCAATCAAGGACAGGGCTTAACTATGGCTACACCTTC. As protein: CASSQSRTGLNYGYTF.